These T cell receptor beta chains were read from a single sample in a study of T cell changes during pregnancy in multiple sclerosis. Only in-frame clones appear in the TCRdb table, and some are missing; sequencing was by immunoSEQ multiplex PCR. The sample includes 45,000 to 55,000 clones, 80% to 90% of them seen just once. The source material was CD4+ T cells from peripheral blood mononuclear cells, sampled in the second trimester of pregnancy. These receptors originate from a female donor with multiple sclerosis, enrolled in a pregnancy study. Each CDR3 is given with its conserved first and last residue. Each record gives: J gene, D gene, V gene, clone size, CDR3 DNA, CDR3 protein. A D gene is named only where the DNA matches it firmly. Some rows mark clone size as missing; the rest say once, few, many or name a class of expanded clone.

J gene: TRBJ2-3
D gene: TRBD2
V gene: TRBV10-3
clone size: -
CDR3 DNA: TGTGCCATTGCGGGGGGGAGCACAGATACGCAGTATTTT
CDR3 protein: CAIAGGSTDTQYF

J gene: TRBJ2-7
D gene: -
V gene: TRBV2
clone size: -
CDR3 DNA: TGTGCCAGCAAAGCCACCATGTCGGGGGTCGGAGGCGAGCAGTACTTC
CDR3 protein: CASKATMSGVGGEQYF

J gene: TRBJ2-7
D gene: -
V gene: TRBV10-3
clone size: -
CDR3 DNA: TGTGCCATCAGTGAGTCGTGGGGGGACGCCCACGAGCAGTACTTC
CDR3 protein: CAISESWGDAHEQYF

J gene: TRBJ2-7
D gene: -
V gene: TRBV2
clone size: -
CDR3 DNA: TGTGCCAGCAGTGTAATCGCGAGCGGAACCTACGAGCAGTACTTC
CDR3 protein: CASSVIASGTYEQYF

J gene: TRBJ2-1
D gene: -
V gene: TRBV2
clone size: -
CDR3 DNA: TGTGCCAGCAGTGGTTTCCGCGGCAATGAGCAGTTCTTC
CDR3 protein: CASSGFRGNEQFF

J gene: TRBJ2-1
D gene: TRBD1
V gene: TRBV28
clone size: -
CDR3 DNA: TGTGCCAGCCGAGGGGGCTTTTACAATGAGCAGTTCTTC
CDR3 protein: CASRGGFYNEQFF

J gene: TRBJ2-7
D gene: TRBD2
V gene: TRBV4-1
clone size: -
CDR3 DNA: TGCGCCAGCAGCCTGACTAGCGGGAGTTACGAGCAGTACTTC
CDR3 protein: CASSLTSGSYEQYF

J gene: TRBJ2-1
D gene: TRBD1
V gene: TRBV5-4
clone size: -
CDR3 DNA: TGTGCCAGCAGCTTGGCGGGACAGGGGGTCGATGAGCAGTTCTTC
CDR3 protein: CASSLAGQGVDEQFF

J gene: TRBJ2-7
D gene: TRBD1
V gene: TRBV6-6
clone size: once
CDR3 DNA: TGTGCCAGCAGGTCCGGGACAGGGGGATACGAGCAGTACTTC
CDR3 protein: CASRSGTGGYEQYF

J gene: TRBJ2-7
D gene: TRBD2
V gene: TRBV5-4
clone size: -
CDR3 DNA: TGTGCCATCGGGAGAGCGGGAGTTAGCGAGCAGTACTTC
CDR3 protein: CAIGRAGVSEQYF

J gene: TRBJ1-1
D gene: TRBD1
V gene: TRBV27
clone size: few
CDR3 DNA: TGTGCCAGCAGTCTGACAGGGGGCGGTGGCACTGAAGCTTTCTTT
CDR3 protein: CASSLTGGGGTEAFF

J gene: TRBJ2-1
D gene: TRBD2
V gene: TRBV5-1
clone size: -
CDR3 DNA: TGCGCCAGCAGTGAGGGGACTAGCGGGTACAATGAGCAGTTCTTC
CDR3 protein: CASSEGTSGYNEQFF

J gene: TRBJ1-2
D gene: -
V gene: TRBV19
clone size: -
CDR3 DNA: TGTGCCAGCAATCGAAAAGGCAGCGCTGGCTACACCTTC
CDR3 protein: CASNRKGSAGYTF

J gene: TRBJ2-7
D gene: TRBD1
V gene: TRBV18
clone size: -
CDR3 DNA: TGTGCCAGCTCACTTACCGGGACAGTAGGCTACGAGCAGTACTTC
CDR3 protein: CASSLTGTVGYEQYF

J gene: TRBJ1-3
D gene: -
V gene: TRBV5-1
clone size: -
CDR3 DNA: TGCGCCAGCAGCCGTACCCAGGGATTCGGTGGAAACACCATATATTTT
CDR3 protein: CASSRTQGFGGNTIYF

J gene: TRBJ2-1
D gene: TRBD1
V gene: TRBV5-4
clone size: -
CDR3 DNA: TGTGCCAGCAGCTTGTTTGGGACAGCAAGGAATGAGCAGTTCTTC
CDR3 protein: CASSLFGTARNEQFF

J gene: TRBJ2-5
D gene: TRBD1
V gene: TRBV5-4
clone size: -
CDR3 DNA: TGTGCCAGCAGCGCCGGGACAGGGACTCAAGAGACCCAGTACTTC
CDR3 protein: CASSAGTGTQETQYF

J gene: TRBJ2-7
D gene: -
V gene: TRBV4-1
clone size: once
CDR3 DNA: TGCGCCAGCAGCCAGTCCCCCTCGGGGGCCTACGAGCAGTACTTC
CDR3 protein: CASSQSPSGAYEQYF

J gene: TRBJ2-2
D gene: -
V gene: TRBV7-2
clone size: -
CDR3 DNA: TGTGCCAGCAGCTTACATGGACTCGCGGGGAACACCGGGGAGCTGTTTTTT
CDR3 protein: CASSLHGLAGNTGELFF

J gene: TRBJ1-2
D gene: TRBD1
V gene: TRBV30
clone size: once
CDR3 DNA: TGTGCCTGGAGTGGCCGGGACAGGGGGAACTATGGCTACACCTTC
CDR3 protein: CAWSGRDRGNYGYTF

J gene: TRBJ1-1
D gene: TRBD1
V gene: TRBV7-9
clone size: -
CDR3 DNA: TGTGCCAGCAGCTTCTTCCCCCTGCGGACAGGCCCGTACACTGAAGCTTTCTTT
CDR3 protein: CASSFFPLRTGPYTEAFF

J gene: TRBJ1-1
D gene: -
V gene: TRBV11-2
clone size: -
CDR3 DNA: TGTGCCAGCAGCTTTTCAGGGGACACTGAAGCTTTCTTT
CDR3 protein: CASSFSGDTEAFF

J gene: TRBJ2-5
D gene: -
V gene: TRBV7-6
clone size: once
CDR3 DNA: TGTGCCAGCAGCTTAGGGACGGGGTCGGGGGAGACCCAGTACTTC
CDR3 protein: CASSLGTGSGETQYF

J gene: TRBJ1-1
D gene: -
V gene: TRBV7-9
clone size: -
CDR3 DNA: TGTGCCAGCAGCTTAGCGTGGGGGGGGGCCAGGGCTGAAGCTTTCTTT
CDR3 protein: CASSLAWGGARAEAFF

J gene: TRBJ1-1
D gene: -
V gene: TRBV19
clone size: -
CDR3 DNA: TGTGCCAGTAGTGGAACAGGGATGGTCACTGAAGCTTTCTTT
CDR3 protein: CASSGTGMVTEAFF

J gene: TRBJ1-2
D gene: TRBD1
V gene: TRBV7-2
clone size: -
CDR3 DNA: TGTGCCAGCAGCTTATATCAGGGGGCTAACTATGGCTACACCTTC
CDR3 protein: CASSLYQGANYGYTF

J gene: TRBJ2-1
D gene: TRBD2
V gene: TRBV5-4
clone size: -
CDR3 DNA: TGTGCCAGCAGCGAAGGCCGGGACTACGCGTCCTACAATGAGCAGTTCTTC
CDR3 protein: CASSEGRDYASYNEQFF

J gene: TRBJ2-1
D gene: -
V gene: TRBV27
clone size: -
CDR3 DNA: TGTGCCAGCAGTTTATCCCCCGGACAGATAGGGGGCTCCTACAATGAGCAGTTCTTC
CDR3 protein: CASSLSPGQIGGSYNEQFF

J gene: TRBJ2-5
D gene: TRBD1
V gene: TRBV11-2
clone size: -
CDR3 DNA: TGTGCCAGCAGCTCAATGACAGGGACCGGCGAGACCCAGTACTTC
CDR3 protein: CASSSMTGTGETQYF

J gene: TRBJ2-7
D gene: TRBD2
V gene: TRBV7-9
clone size: -
CDR3 DNA: TGTGCCAGCAGCTCCCACGGGACTAGCGGGATATGGCAGTACTTC
CDR3 protein: CASSSHGTSGIWQYF

J gene: TRBJ2-1
D gene: TRBD2
V gene: TRBV11-2
clone size: -
CDR3 DNA: TGTGCCAGCAGCGGCGGGGGGGGAGGGACAAACGTGGGTGAGCAGTTCTTC
CDR3 protein: CASSGGGGGTNVGEQFF

J gene: TRBJ1-5
D gene: -
V gene: TRBV1
clone size: -
CDR3 DNA: TGCACCAGCAGCCAAGCTACCGCAGGGGTTTGCAATCAGCCCCAGCATTTT
CDR3 protein: CTSSQATAGVCNQPQHF

J gene: TRBJ1-2
D gene: TRBD1
V gene: TRBV27
clone size: medium-sized
CDR3 DNA: TGTGCCAGCCCTGAGGACAGGGGGCACGGCTACACCTTC
CDR3 protein: CASPEDRGHGYTF

J gene: TRBJ2-1
D gene: -
V gene: TRBV6-1
clone size: few
CDR3 DNA: TGTGCCAGCATTGGAGGGAGCTCCTACAATGAGCAGTTCTTC
CDR3 protein: CASIGGSSYNEQFF

J gene: TRBJ2-1
D gene: TRBD1
V gene: TRBV5-1
clone size: -
CDR3 DNA: TGCGCCAGCAGCCAAGGGACAGGCTCCTACAATGAGCAGTTCTTC
CDR3 protein: CASSQGTGSYNEQFF

J gene: TRBJ1-1
D gene: TRBD1
V gene: TRBV12-5
clone size: few
CDR3 DNA: TGTGCTAGTGGTCAGGGGGCTATGAACACTGAAGCTTTCTTT
CDR3 protein: CASGQGAMNTEAFF

J gene: TRBJ2-3
D gene: TRBD1
V gene: TRBV12-5
clone size: -
CDR3 DNA: TGTGCTAGTGGTCTGAAGCCCGGGACAGGGTTTGTGGGGCCATTCACAGATACGCAGTATTTT
CDR3 protein: CASGLKPGTGFVGPFTDTQYF

J gene: TRBJ2-1
D gene: TRBD2
V gene: TRBV29-1
clone size: -
CDR3 DNA: TGCAGCGGCCGACTAGCGGGAGTCTTCGGTGAGCAGTTCTTC
CDR3 protein: CSGRLAGVFGEQFF

J gene: TRBJ1-5
D gene: TRBD1
V gene: TRBV5-5
clone size: -
CDR3 DNA: TGTGCCAGCAGCCAACAGGGGGAGGGCAATCAGCCCCAGCATTTT
CDR3 protein: CASSQQGEGNQPQHF

J gene: TRBJ2-2
D gene: -
V gene: TRBV7-5
clone size: -
CDR3 DNA: TGTGTCAGAAGCTTAAGGTGGCTAGCGGGAGGAAACACCGGGGAGCTGTTTTTT
CDR3 protein: CVRSLRWLAGGNTGELFF

J gene: TRBJ1-4
D gene: -
V gene: TRBV18
clone size: once
CDR3 DNA: TGTGCCAGCTCACCGGGGCAGGGTTTTGAAAAACTGTTTTTT
CDR3 protein: CASSPGQGFEKLFF

J gene: TRBJ1-2
D gene: TRBD1
V gene: TRBV27
clone size: few
CDR3 DNA: TGTGCCAGCAGTCCCTGGACAGGGTGGGATGGCTACACCTTC
CDR3 protein: CASSPWTGWDGYTF

J gene: TRBJ2-1
D gene: -
V gene: TRBV10-2
clone size: -
CDR3 DNA: TGCGCCAGCAGGGCCCCCGGGAGCTCCTACAATGAGCAGTTCTTC
CDR3 protein: CASRAPGSSYNEQFF

J gene: TRBJ1-1
D gene: -
V gene: TRBV5-1
clone size: -
CDR3 DNA: TGCGCCAGCAGACGGGACAATTTAATGAACACTGAAGCTTTCTTT
CDR3 protein: CASRRDNLMNTEAFF

J gene: TRBJ1-1
D gene: -
V gene: TRBV25-1
clone size: -
CDR3 DNA: TGTGCCAGCAGTGCCACTACAGGGAGCTCAAACACTGAAGCTTTCTTT
CDR3 protein: CASSATTGSSNTEAFF

J gene: TRBJ1-4
D gene: TRBD1
V gene: TRBV7-9
clone size: -
CDR3 DNA: TGTGCCAGCAGCTTACTTGGCGGCCTACAGGGGACGGGGGAAAAACTGTTTTTT
CDR3 protein: CASSLLGGLQGTGEKLFF

J gene: TRBJ1-5
D gene: TRBD1
V gene: TRBV7-7
clone size: -
CDR3 DNA: TGTGCTAGCTTACAGGGGTCAACTGGGAGTCAGCCCCAGCATTTT
CDR3 protein: CASLQGSTGSQPQHF

J gene: TRBJ1-4
D gene: -
V gene: TRBV29-1
clone size: -
CDR3 DNA: TGCAGCGTTGAAGAAGGGGGAGGGGATGAAAAACTGTTTTTT
CDR3 protein: CSVEEGGGDEKLFF

J gene: TRBJ2-1
D gene: TRBD2
V gene: TRBV4-1
clone size: -
CDR3 DNA: TGCGCCAGCAGCCTGCTAGCGGGAGGCAAAAATCGGGTCTTC
CDR3 protein: CASSLLAGGKNRVF

J gene: TRBJ1-1
D gene: -
V gene: TRBV5-1
clone size: -
CDR3 DNA: TGCGCCAGCAGCTACTTACCAGGCCTTCCGACCGGTGAAGCTTTCTTT
CDR3 protein: CASSYLPGLPTGEAFF

J gene: TRBJ2-1
D gene: -
V gene: TRBV11-2
clone size: -
CDR3 DNA: TGTGCCAGCAGCTTAGTTGAGCAAAATGAGCAGTTCTTC
CDR3 protein: CASSLVEQNEQFF

J gene: TRBJ2-1
D gene: -
V gene: TRBV5-5
clone size: -
CDR3 DNA: TGTGCCAGCAGCCCCCTCACAGTTAGCTCCTACAATGAGCAGTTCTTC
CDR3 protein: CASSPLTVSSYNEQFF

J gene: TRBJ2-1
D gene: -
V gene: TRBV2
clone size: once
CDR3 DNA: TGTGCCAGCAGTGGTAACACCTACAATGAGCAGTTCTTC
CDR3 protein: CASSGNTYNEQFF

J gene: TRBJ1-1
D gene: TRBD1
V gene: TRBV5-4
clone size: -
CDR3 DNA: TGTGCCAGCAGCTTGGTCCCGACAGGGATGAACACTGAAGCTTTCTTT
CDR3 protein: CASSLVPTGMNTEAFF

J gene: TRBJ2-7
D gene: TRBD2
V gene: TRBV6-6
clone size: -
CDR3 DNA: TGTGCCAGCAGTTACCAGCGGGACGGAGAGCAGTACTTC
CDR3 protein: CASSYQRDGEQYF